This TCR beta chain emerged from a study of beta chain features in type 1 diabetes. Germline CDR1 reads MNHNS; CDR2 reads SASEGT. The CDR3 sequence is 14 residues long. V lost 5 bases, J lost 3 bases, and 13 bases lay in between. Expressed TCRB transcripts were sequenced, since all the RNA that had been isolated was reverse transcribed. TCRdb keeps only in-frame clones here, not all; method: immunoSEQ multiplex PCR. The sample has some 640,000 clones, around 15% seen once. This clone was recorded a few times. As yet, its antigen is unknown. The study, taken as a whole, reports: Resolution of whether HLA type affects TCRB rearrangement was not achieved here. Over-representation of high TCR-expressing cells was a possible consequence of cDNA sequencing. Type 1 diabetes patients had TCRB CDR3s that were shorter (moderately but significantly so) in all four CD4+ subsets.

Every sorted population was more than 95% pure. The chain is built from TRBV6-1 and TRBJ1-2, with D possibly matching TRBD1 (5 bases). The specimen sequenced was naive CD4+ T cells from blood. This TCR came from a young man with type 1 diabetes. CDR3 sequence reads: CASSQLGTDYGYTF. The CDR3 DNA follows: TGTGCCAGCAGTCAACTCGGGACGGACTATGGCTACACCTTC.